These T cell receptor beta chains were read from a single sample in a study of type 1 regulatory T cells. In TCRdb, the reads were re-called with MiXCR into one record per CDR3 protein. The repertoire holds 14,000 to 15,000 distinct CDR3 sequences, with around 13% as singletons. These receptors lack a known antigen. Sequenced: cultured T cells, either the whole culture or a sorted T cell fraction (not recorded which). These receptors were obtained from a human donor in good health. Both conserved end residues are part of each CDR3. A D gene is named only where the DNA matches it firmly. Clone size is given for some rows only: seen once, a few or many times, or a class if the clone is expanded.

j_call: TRBJ1-2; d_call: TRBD1; clone_size: few; v_call: TRBV25-1; cdr3_aa: CASSGSGTAYGYTF; cdr3_nt: TGTGCCAGCAGTGGCTCCGGGACAGCCTATGGCTACACCTTC
j_call: TRBJ2-7; d_call: TRBD1; clone_size: NA; v_call: TRBV10-3; cdr3_aa: CAISESGTGGKQYF; cdr3_nt: TGTGCCATCAGTGAGTCTGGGACAGGGGGGAAGCAGTACTTC
j_call: TRBJ1-2; d_call: NA; clone_size: many; v_call: TRBV4-3; cdr3_aa: CASSQALTAYYGYTF; cdr3_nt: TGCGCCAGCAGCCAAGCCCTGACAGCTTACTATGGCTACACCTTC
j_call: TRBJ2-7; d_call: NA; clone_size: few; v_call: TRBV20-1; cdr3_aa: CSARSYILGWSNEQYF; cdr3_nt: TGCAGTGCTAGATCCTACATACTTGGCTGGTCAAACGAGCAGTACTTC
j_call: TRBJ2-2; d_call: TRBD2; clone_size: many; v_call: TRBV5-1; cdr3_aa: CASSLWTSGPGELFF; cdr3_nt: TGCGCCAGCAGCTTGTGGACTAGCGGTCCCGGGGAGCTGTTTTTT
j_call: TRBJ2-7; d_call: NA; clone_size: NA; v_call: TRBV28; cdr3_aa: CASRGADERNYEQYF; cdr3_nt: TGTGCCAGCAGAGGGGCCGACGAGCGGAACTACGAGCAGTACTTC
j_call: TRBJ1-3; d_call: NA; clone_size: many; v_call: TRBV30; cdr3_aa: CAWQTGNSGNTIYF; cdr3_nt: TGTGCCTGGCAAACGGGGAACTCTGGAAACACCATATATTTT
j_call: TRBJ2-2; d_call: NA; clone_size: once; v_call: TRBV28; cdr3_aa: CASSLVDTGELFF; cdr3_nt: TGTGCCAGCAGTTTGGTGGATACCGGGGAGCTGTTTTTT
j_call: TRBJ1-5; d_call: NA; clone_size: NA; v_call: TRBV7-2; cdr3_aa: CASSPDNQPQHF; cdr3_nt: TGTGCCAGCAGCCCAGACAATCAGCCCCAGCATTTT
j_call: TRBJ1-5; d_call: NA; clone_size: medium-sized; v_call: TRBV5-1; cdr3_aa: CASSLGQSNQPQHF; cdr3_nt: TGCGCCAGCAGCTTGGGACAGTCCAATCAGCCCCAGCATTTT
j_call: TRBJ2-7; d_call: NA; clone_size: many; v_call: TRBV6-1; cdr3_aa: CASRVNPGTTSSYEQYF; cdr3_nt: TGTGCCAGCAGGGTAAACCCAGGGACAACGAGCTCCTACGAGCAGTACTTC
j_call: TRBJ2-3; d_call: NA; clone_size: medium-sized; v_call: TRBV10-3; cdr3_aa: CAISEGPDTQYF; cdr3_nt: TGTGCCATCAGTGAGGGACCAGATACGCAGTATTTT
j_call: TRBJ2-1; d_call: TRBD1; clone_size: many; v_call: TRBV28; cdr3_aa: CASSSPGTGRYNEQFF; cdr3_nt: TGTGCCAGCAGTTCACCCGGGACAGGGAGATACAATGAGCAGTTCTTC
j_call: TRBJ1-1; d_call: NA; clone_size: many; v_call: TRBV28; cdr3_aa: CASRRHFMNTEAFF; cdr3_nt: TGTGCCAGCAGGAGACACTTCATGAACACTGAAGCTTTCTTT
j_call: TRBJ1-5; d_call: TRBD1; clone_size: few; v_call: TRBV19; cdr3_aa: CASSITGGGQPQHF; cdr3_nt: TGTGCCAGTAGTATAACAGGGGGCGGTCAGCCCCAGCATTTT
j_call: TRBJ1-1; d_call: TRBD1; clone_size: many; v_call: TRBV5-1; cdr3_aa: CASSRRTGTDTEAFF; cdr3_nt: TGCGCCAGCAGCAGGAGGACAGGGACTGACACTGAAGCTTTCTTT
j_call: TRBJ1-5; d_call: NA; clone_size: many; v_call: TRBV18; cdr3_aa: CASSPGGGQPQHF; cdr3_nt: TGTGCCAGCTCACCAGGGGGAGGGCAGCCCCAGCATTTT
j_call: TRBJ2-3; d_call: TRBD2; clone_size: NA; v_call: TRBV12-3/TRBV12-4; cdr3_aa: CASSQTSDSGYSTDTQYF; cdr3_nt: TGTGCCAGCAGTCAGACTAGCGACTCAGGGTATAGCACAGATACGCAGTATTTT
j_call: TRBJ1-5; d_call: NA; clone_size: many; v_call: TRBV7-2; cdr3_aa: CASSLGYGLPQHF; cdr3_nt: TGTGCCAGCAGCTTAGGGTACGGCCTCCCCCAGCATTTT
j_call: TRBJ2-3; d_call: TRBD1; clone_size: many; v_call: TRBV7-2; cdr3_aa: CASSHTRTGAPDTQYF; cdr3_nt: TGTGCCAGCAGCCACACTCGGACAGGGGCCCCAGATACGCAGTATTTT
j_call: TRBJ1-5; d_call: NA; clone_size: many; v_call: TRBV18; cdr3_aa: CASSPGDTEPQHF; cdr3_nt: TGTGCCAGCTCACCGGGGGATACGGAGCCCCAGCATTTT
j_call: TRBJ2-1; d_call: TRBD1; clone_size: NA; v_call: TRBV19; cdr3_aa: CASSTNRGPGWNEQFF; cdr3_nt: TGTGCCAGTAGTACCAACAGGGGGCCGGGATGGAATGAGCAGTTCTTC
j_call: TRBJ2-1; d_call: NA; clone_size: many; v_call: TRBV2; cdr3_aa: CASSDIGAYNEQFF; cdr3_nt: TGTGCCAGCAGTGATATCGGGGCCTACAATGAGCAGTTCTTC
j_call: TRBJ2-3; d_call: NA; clone_size: few; v_call: TRBV5-1; cdr3_aa: CASRWTSSTDTQYF; cdr3_nt: TGCGCCAGCAGATGGACCTCCAGCACAGATACGCAGTATTTT
j_call: TRBJ2-5; d_call: NA; clone_size: many; v_call: TRBV27; cdr3_aa: CASSLSGETQYF; cdr3_nt: TGTGCCAGCAGTTTAAGTGGGGAGACCCAGTACTTC
j_call: TRBJ2-2; d_call: NA; clone_size: many; v_call: TRBV21-1; cdr3_aa: CASSPYSGRGTGELFF; cdr3_nt: TGTGCCAGCAGCCCATATAGCGGGAGAGGTACCGGGGAGCTGTTTTTT
j_call: TRBJ2-3; d_call: TRBD2; clone_size: many; v_call: TRBV20-1; cdr3_aa: CVGTSNADTQYF; cdr3_nt: TGCGTAGGGACTAGCAATGCAGATACGCAGTATTTT
j_call: TRBJ2-1; d_call: NA; clone_size: NA; v_call: TRBV4-2; cdr3_aa: CASSRVHNEQFF; cdr3_nt: TGTGCCAGCAGCCGGGTGCACAATGAGCAGTTCTTC
j_call: TRBJ2-1; d_call: NA; clone_size: many; v_call: TRBV5-1; cdr3_aa: CASSLVPGGNEQFF; cdr3_nt: TGCGCCAGCAGCTTGGTTCCAGGGGGGAATGAGCAGTTCTTC
j_call: TRBJ1-6; d_call: NA; clone_size: many; v_call: TRBV4-3; cdr3_aa: CASSQDRANSPLHF; cdr3_nt: TGCGCCAGCAGCCAAGACAGGGCTAATTCACCCCTCCACTTT
j_call: TRBJ2-2; d_call: NA; clone_size: many; v_call: TRBV6-2/TRBV6-3; cdr3_aa: CASSFRDPTLGELFF; cdr3_nt: TGTGCCAGCAGCTTCAGGGATCCTACCCTCGGGGAGCTGTTTTTT
j_call: TRBJ2-7; d_call: NA; clone_size: many; v_call: TRBV5-1; cdr3_aa: CASSSAYEQYF; cdr3_nt: TGCGCCAGCAGCTCCGCCTACGAGCAGTACTTC
j_call: TRBJ2-5; d_call: NA; clone_size: NA; v_call: TRBV20-1; cdr3_aa: CSARQMRETQYF; cdr3_nt: TGCAGTGCTAGGCAAATGAGGGAGACCCAGTACTTC
j_call: TRBJ2-7; d_call: NA; clone_size: many; v_call: TRBV10-3; cdr3_aa: CAISASYEQYF; cdr3_nt: TGTGCCATCAGTGCTTCCTACGAGCAGTACTTC
j_call: TRBJ1-6; d_call: NA; clone_size: many; v_call: TRBV11-2; cdr3_aa: CASSLVYRSALHF; cdr3_nt: TGTGCCAGCAGCTTAGTATACCGCTCGGCCCTCCACTTT
j_call: TRBJ2-5; d_call: NA; clone_size: NA; v_call: TRBV7-2; cdr3_aa: CASSLGGGRETQYF; cdr3_nt: TGTGCCAGCAGCTTAGGCGGAGGTCGGGAGACCCAGTACTTC
j_call: TRBJ2-5; d_call: NA; clone_size: NA; v_call: TRBV5-4; cdr3_aa: CASSRAGLRETQYF; cdr3_nt: TGTGCCAGCAGCCGAGCAGGGCTTAGGGAGACCCAGTACTTC
j_call: TRBJ2-5; d_call: NA; clone_size: many; v_call: TRBV29-1; cdr3_aa: CSVVIETQYF; cdr3_nt: TGCAGCGTTGTGATAGAGACCCAGTACTTC
j_call: TRBJ2-7; d_call: NA; clone_size: many; v_call: TRBV11-2; cdr3_aa: CASSFTDGLPIVQYF; cdr3_nt: TGTGCCAGCAGCTTCACGGACGGTCTACCTATCGTGCAGTACTTC
j_call: TRBJ1-1; d_call: NA; clone_size: medium-sized; v_call: TRBV6-5; cdr3_aa: CASTRGQEAFF; cdr3_nt: TGTGCCAGCACCCGAGGACAGGAAGCTTTCTTT
j_call: TRBJ1-1; d_call: NA; clone_size: NA; v_call: TRBV30; cdr3_aa: CAWSKTASNTEAFF; cdr3_nt: TGTGCCTGGAGTAAGACAGCCTCCAACACTGAAGCTTTCTTT
j_call: TRBJ1-2; d_call: TRBD1; clone_size: many; v_call: TRBV12-3/TRBV12-4; cdr3_aa: CASRPLETGYPYGYTF; cdr3_nt: TGTGCCAGCAGGCCCCTGGAGACAGGGTACCCCTATGGCTACACCTTC